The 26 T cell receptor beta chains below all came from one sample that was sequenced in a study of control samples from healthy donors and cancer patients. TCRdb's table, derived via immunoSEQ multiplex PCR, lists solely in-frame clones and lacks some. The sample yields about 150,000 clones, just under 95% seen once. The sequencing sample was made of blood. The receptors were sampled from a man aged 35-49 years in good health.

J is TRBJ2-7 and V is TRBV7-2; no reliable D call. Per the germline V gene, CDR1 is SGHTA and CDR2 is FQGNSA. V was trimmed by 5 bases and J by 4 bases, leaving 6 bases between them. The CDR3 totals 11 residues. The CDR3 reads CASSPAYEQYF. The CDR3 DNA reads TGTGCCAGCAGCCCGGCTTACGAGCAGTACTTC.

The CDR3 DNA reads TGTGCCAGCAGCGCGGGGACAGCTAATTCACCCCTCCACTTT. Amino acids: CASSAGTANSPLHF. J is TRBJ1-6 and V is TRBV9; 7 bases agree with TRBD1. The germline V gene encodes CDR1 SGDLS and CDR2 YYNGEE. V dropped 3 bases and J dropped 6; count of bases not matched to a gene: 3. CDR3 length: 14 amino acids.

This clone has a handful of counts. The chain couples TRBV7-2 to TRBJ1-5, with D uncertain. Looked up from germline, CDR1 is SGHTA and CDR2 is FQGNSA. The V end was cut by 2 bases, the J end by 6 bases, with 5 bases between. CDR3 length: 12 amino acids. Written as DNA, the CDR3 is TGTGCCAGCAGCTTACTAGGTCAGCCCCAGCATTTT. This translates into CASSLLGQPQHF.

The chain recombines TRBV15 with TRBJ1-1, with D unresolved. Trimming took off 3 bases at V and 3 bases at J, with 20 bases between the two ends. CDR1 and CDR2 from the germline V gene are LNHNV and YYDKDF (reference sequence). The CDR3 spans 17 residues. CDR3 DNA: TGTGCCACCAGCAGTACCACGATGGACGACCAAGACACTGAAGCTTTCTTT. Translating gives CATSSTTMDDQDTEAFF. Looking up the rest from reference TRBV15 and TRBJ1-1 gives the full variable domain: DAMVIQNPRYQVTQFGKPVTLSCSQTLNHNVMYWYQQKSSQAPKLLFHYYDKDFNNEADTPDNFQSRRPNTSFCFLDIRSPGLGDTAMYLCATSSTTMDDQDTEAFFGQGTRLTVV.

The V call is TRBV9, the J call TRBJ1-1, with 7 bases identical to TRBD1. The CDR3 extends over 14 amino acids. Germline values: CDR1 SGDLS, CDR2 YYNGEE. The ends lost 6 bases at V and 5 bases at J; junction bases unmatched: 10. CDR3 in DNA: TGTGCCAGCACCCTAGGGGAGGGGGCAACTGAAGCTTTCTTT. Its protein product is CASTLGEGATEAFF. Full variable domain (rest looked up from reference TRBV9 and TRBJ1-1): DSGVTQTPKHLITATGQRVTLRCSPRSGDLSVYWYQQSLDQGLQFLIQYYNGEERAKGNILERFSAQQFPDLHSELNLSSLELGDSALYFCASTLGEGATEAFFGQGTRLTVV.

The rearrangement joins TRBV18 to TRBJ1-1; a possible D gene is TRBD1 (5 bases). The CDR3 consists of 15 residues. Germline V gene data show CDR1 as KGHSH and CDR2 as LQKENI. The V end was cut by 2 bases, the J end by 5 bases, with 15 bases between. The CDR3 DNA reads TGTGCCAGCTCACCAGGGGTAAGGGGAGGAACTGAAGCTTTCTTT. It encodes CASSPGVRGGTEAFF. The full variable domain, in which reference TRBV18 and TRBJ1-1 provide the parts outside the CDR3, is NAGVMQNPRHLVRRRGQEARLRCSPMKGHSHVYWYRQLPEEGLKFMVYLQKENIIDESGMPKERFSAEFPKEGPSILRIQQVVRGDSAAYFCASSPGVRGGTEAFFGQGTRLTVV.

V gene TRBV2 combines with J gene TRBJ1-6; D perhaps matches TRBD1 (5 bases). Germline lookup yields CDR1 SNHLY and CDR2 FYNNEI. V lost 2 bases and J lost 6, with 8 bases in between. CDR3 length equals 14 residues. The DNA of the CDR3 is TGTGCCAGCAGTGAACGCAGGGCTAATTCACCCCTCCACTTT. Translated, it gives CASSERRANSPLHF.

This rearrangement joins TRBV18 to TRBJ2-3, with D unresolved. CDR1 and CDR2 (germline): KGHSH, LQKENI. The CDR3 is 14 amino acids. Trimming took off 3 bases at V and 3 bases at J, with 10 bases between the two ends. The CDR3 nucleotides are TGTGCCAGCTCACCCCCGGGCGGTACAGATACGCAGTATTTT. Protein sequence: CASSPPGGTDTQYF.

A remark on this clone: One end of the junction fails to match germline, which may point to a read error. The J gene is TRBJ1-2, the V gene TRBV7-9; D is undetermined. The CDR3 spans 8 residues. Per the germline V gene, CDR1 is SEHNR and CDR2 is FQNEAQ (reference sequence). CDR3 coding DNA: TGTGCCAGCAGCCACCGTGACTTC. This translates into CASSHRDF.

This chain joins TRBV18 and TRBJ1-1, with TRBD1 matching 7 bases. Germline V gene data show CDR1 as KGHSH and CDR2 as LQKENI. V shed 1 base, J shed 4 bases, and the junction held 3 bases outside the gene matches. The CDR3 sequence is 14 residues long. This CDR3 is CASSPQGAGTEAFF. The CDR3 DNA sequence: TGTGCCAGCTCACCACAGGGGGCAGGCACTGAAGCTTTCTTT.

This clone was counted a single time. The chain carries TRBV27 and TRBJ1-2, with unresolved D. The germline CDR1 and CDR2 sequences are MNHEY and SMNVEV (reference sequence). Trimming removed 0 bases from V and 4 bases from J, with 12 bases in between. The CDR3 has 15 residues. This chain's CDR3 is CASSLSAGSGYGYTF. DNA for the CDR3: TGTGCCAGCAGTTTATCAGCCGGGTCGGGCTATGGCTACACCTTC.

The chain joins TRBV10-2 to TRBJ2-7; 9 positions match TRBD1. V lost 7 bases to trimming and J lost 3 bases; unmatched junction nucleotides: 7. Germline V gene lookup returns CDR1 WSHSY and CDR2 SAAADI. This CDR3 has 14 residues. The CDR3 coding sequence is TGCGCCAGCATTCCGGGACAGGGTCTCTACGAGCAGTACTTC. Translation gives CASIPGQGLYEQYF.

CDR3 sequence reads: CASSIVAGGAYEQYF. The CDR3 DNA reads TGTGCCAGTAGTATAGTGGCGGGGGGGGCCTACGAGCAGTACTTC. This sequence joins TRBV19 and TRBJ2-7; TRBD2 aligns across 9 bases. Germline lookup yields CDR1 LNHDA and CDR2 SQIVND (reference sequence). J lost 2 bases, V lost 1 base, and 3 bases had no gene match. CDR3 length: 15 amino acids.

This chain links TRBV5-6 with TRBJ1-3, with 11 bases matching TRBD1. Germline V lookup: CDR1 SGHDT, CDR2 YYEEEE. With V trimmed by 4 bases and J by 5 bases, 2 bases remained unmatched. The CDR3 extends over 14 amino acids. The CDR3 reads CASSPDRGRNTIYF. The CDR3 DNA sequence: TGTGCCAGCAGCCCGGACAGGGGGCGAAACACCATATATTTT.

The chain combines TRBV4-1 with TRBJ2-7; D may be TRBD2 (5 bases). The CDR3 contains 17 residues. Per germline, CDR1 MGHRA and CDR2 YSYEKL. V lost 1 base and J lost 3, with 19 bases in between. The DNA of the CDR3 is TGCGCCAGCAGCCAAGGGGCACTACTAGGAACCATCTACGAGCAGTACTTC. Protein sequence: CASSQGALLGTIYEQYF.

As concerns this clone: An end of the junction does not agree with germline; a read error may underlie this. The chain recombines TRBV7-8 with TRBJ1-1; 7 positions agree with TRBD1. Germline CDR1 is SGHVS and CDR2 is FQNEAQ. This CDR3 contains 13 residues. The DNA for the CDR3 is TGTGCCAGCAGCTTAAGCTCATCTACCCCGGGACAGTTT. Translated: CASSLSSSTPGQF.

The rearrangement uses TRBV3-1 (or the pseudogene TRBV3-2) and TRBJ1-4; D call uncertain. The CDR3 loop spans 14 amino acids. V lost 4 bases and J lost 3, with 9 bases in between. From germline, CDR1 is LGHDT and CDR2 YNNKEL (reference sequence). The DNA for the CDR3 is TGTGCCAGCAGCCCGCACAGAGCTAATGAAAAACTGTTTTTT. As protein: CASSPHRANEKLFF.

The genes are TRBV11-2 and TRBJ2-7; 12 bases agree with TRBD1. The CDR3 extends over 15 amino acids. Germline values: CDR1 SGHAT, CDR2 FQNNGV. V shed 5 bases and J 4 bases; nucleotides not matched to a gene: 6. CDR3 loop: CASSTGQGAGYEQYF. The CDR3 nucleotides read TGTGCCAGCAGCACGGGACAGGGGGCCGGATACGAGCAGTACTTC.

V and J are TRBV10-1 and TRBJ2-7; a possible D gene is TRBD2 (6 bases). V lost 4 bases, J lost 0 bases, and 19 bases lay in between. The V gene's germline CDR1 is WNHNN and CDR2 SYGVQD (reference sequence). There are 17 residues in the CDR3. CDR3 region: CASSGPGRGGFSYEQYF. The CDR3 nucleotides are TGCGCCAGCAGTGGTCCAGGTCGTGGGGGGTTCTCCTACGAGCAGTACTTC.

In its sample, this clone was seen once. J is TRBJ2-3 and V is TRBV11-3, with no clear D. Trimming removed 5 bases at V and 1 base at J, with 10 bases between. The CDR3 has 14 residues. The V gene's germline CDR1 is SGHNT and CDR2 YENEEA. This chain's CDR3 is CASSPGTGTDTQYF. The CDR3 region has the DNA TGTGCCAGCAGCCCCGGAACAGGCACAGATACGCAGTATTTT.

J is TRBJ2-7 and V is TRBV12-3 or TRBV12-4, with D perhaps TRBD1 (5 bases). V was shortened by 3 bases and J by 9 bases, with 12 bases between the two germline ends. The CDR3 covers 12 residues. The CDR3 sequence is CASSLFGAGQYF. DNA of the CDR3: TGTGCCAGCAGTTTGTTTGGGGCCGGGCAGTACTTC.

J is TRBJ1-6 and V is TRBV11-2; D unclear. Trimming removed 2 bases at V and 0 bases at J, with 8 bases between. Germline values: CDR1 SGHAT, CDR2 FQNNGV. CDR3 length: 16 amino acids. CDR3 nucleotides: TGTGCCAGCAGCTTACCGCAGAGCTCCTATAATTCACCCCTCCACTTT. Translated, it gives CASSLPQSSYNSPLHF.

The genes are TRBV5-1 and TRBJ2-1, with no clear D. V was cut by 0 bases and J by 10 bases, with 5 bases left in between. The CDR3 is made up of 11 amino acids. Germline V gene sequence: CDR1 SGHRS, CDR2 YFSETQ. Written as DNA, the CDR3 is TGCGCCAGCAGCTTGGCCAGCGAGCAGTTCTTC. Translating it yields CASSLASEQFF.

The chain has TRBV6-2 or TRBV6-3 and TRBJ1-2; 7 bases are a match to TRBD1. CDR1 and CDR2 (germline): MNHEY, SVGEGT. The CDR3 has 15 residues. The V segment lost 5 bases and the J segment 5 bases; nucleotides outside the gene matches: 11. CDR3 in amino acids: CASSAQTGKGYGYTF. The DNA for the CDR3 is TGTGCCAGCAGTGCCCAGACAGGGAAGGGATATGGCTACACCTTC.

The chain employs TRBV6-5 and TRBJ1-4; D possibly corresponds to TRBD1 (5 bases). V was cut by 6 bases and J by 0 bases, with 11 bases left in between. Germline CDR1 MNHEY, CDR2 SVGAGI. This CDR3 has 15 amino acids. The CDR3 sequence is CASRGEPATNEKLFF. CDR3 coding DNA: TGTGCCAGCAGGGGGGAGCCTGCAACTAATGAAAAACTGTTTTTT.

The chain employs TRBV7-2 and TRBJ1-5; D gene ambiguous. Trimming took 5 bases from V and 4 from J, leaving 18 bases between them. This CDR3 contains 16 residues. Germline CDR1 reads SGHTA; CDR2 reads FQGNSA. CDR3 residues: CASSTEASRGNQPQHF. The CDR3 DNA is TGTGCCAGCAGCACGGAAGCCTCGCGAGGGAATCAGCCCCAGCATTTT.